The clone carrying this T cell receptor beta chain was observed a single time. This sample was included in a study of blood T cell repertoires in COVID-19. At the level of the study: From T cells, B-cell-depleted T cells, or PBMCs came the material, which was cDNA or gDNA.

This CDR3 spans 16 amino acids. CDR1 SGHNT and CDR2 YENEEA come from the germline V gene. Trimming took 3 bases from V and 0 from J; bases not matched to a gene: 3. Participant age was roughly 18 to 90 years, and participants resided in around 24 US areas. Symptom resolution, clearance, or two negative PCRs marked donors in Cohort 3 as recovered. Original processing notes: The authors estimated nucleated cell counts from reference gene primer amplification. TCRdb keeps only in-frame clones here, not all; method: immunoSEQ multiplex PCR. D and trimming come from the DNA, and the V and J calls and clone size come from that table. The sample includes fewer than 300,000 clones, approximately 90% of them seen just once.

The specimen sequenced was PBMCs or T cells enriched from blood (not recorded which). This receptor was obtained from a man aged 40-55 years who had recovered from COVID-19. The genes are TRBV11-3 and TRBJ2-3; 10 positions match TRBD2. CDR3 bases: TGTGCCAGCAGCTTCGGGACTAGCGCTAGCACAGATACGCAGTATTTT. Translation gives CASSFGTSASTDTQYF.